These T cell receptor beta chains were read from a single sample in a study of response to subunit inactivated influenza vaccine. TCRdb re-derived calls from the RT-PCR reads in MiXCR, one entry per CDR3 protein. This sample has 550,000 to 600,000 distinct CDR3 sequences, with over 9.5% found just once. The sequenced sample was PBMCs from blood, obtained on the day of vaccination. The receptors were sampled from a man aged 50 to 59 who received an inactivated influenza vaccine. CDR3s include the opening cysteine and the closing phenylalanine or tryptophan. Fields, in order: D gene, clone size, V gene, J gene, CDR3 DNA, CDR3 protein. A D gene is named only where the DNA matches it firmly. Part of the rows lack a size; the others show once, few, many or a class for expanded clones.

NA	few	TRBV29-1	TRBJ1-2	TGCAGCGCCCCGGGACCTAACTATGGCTACACCTTC	CSAPGPNYGYTF
TRBD1	NA	TRBV15	TRBJ2-2	TGTGCCACACAGACAGGGGGTGGGACCGGGGAGCTGTTTTTT	CATQTGGGTGELFF
TRBD1	many	TRBV29-1	TRBJ2-6	TGCAGCTCGATCCAACTAGGACAGGCCTTCTCTGGGGCCAACGTCCTGACTTTC	CSSIQLGQAFSGANVLTF
TRBD1	many	TRBV7-2	TRBJ1-1	TGTGCCAGCAGCTTTTTCGCAGGGGGCACTGAAGCTTTCTTT	CASSFFAGGTEAFF
TRBD1	NA	TRBV7-8	TRBJ2-1	TGTGCCAGCAGCTTAGAACCAGGGGGCAACATCGATGAGCAGTTCTTC	CASSLEPGGNIDEQFF
NA	NA	TRBV7-3	TRBJ1-1	TGTGCCAGCAGCCTCGACAGATACACTGAAGCTTTCTTT	CASSLDRYTEAFF
TRBD2	NA	TRBV20-1	TRBJ2-1	TGCAGTGCTAGGGTGCGGGAGGAGTTCTTC	CSARVREEFF
NA	NA	TRBV11-2	TRBJ2-7	TGTGCCAGCAGCCACCGGGACGGGAGCTCCTACGAGCAGTACTTC	CASSHRDGSSYEQYF
NA	NA	TRBV5-1	TRBJ2-3	TGCGCCAGCAGACAAGGGGTCTCTAGCACAGATACGCAGTATTTT	CASRQGVSSTDTQYF
TRBD2	few	TRBV27	TRBJ2-1	TGTGCCAGCAGTTTAAAGTCCGGGACTAGCGGATACAATGAGCAGTTCTTC	CASSLKSGTSGYNEQFF
NA	few	TRBV7-2	TRBJ2-3	TGTGCCAGCAGCTCCCCATGGCGGGAAACAGATACGCAGTATTTT	CASSSPWRETDTQYF
NA	few	TRBV11-2	TRBJ2-7	TGTGCCAGCTCTTTATTGACCTCTTCTAGCTACGAGCAGTACTTC	CASSLLTSSSYEQYF
NA	NA	TRBV24-1	TRBJ1-1	TGTGCCACCAGTTCAACACGAACAGGGTCCACTGAAGCTTTCTTT	CATSSTRTGSTEAFF
TRBD2	many	TRBV3-1	TRBJ2-1	TGTGCCAGCAGCCAGCCCCGGGGGGGGGACTTATACAATGAGCAGTTCTTC	CASSQPRGGDLYNEQFF
NA	NA	TRBV29-1	TRBJ1-1	TGCAGCGCCACTGCGAACACTGAAGCTTTCTTT	CSATANTEAFF
NA	NA	TRBV21-1	TRBJ2-7	TGTGCCAGCAGCAAAACGGTGACAGGTTACTACGAGCAGTACTTC	CASSKTVTGYYEQYF
NA	few	TRBV10-3	TRBJ2-1	TGTGCCATCAGTGCAAGAGGGGGTCAGGTTGGCGGATTCTTC	CAISARGGQVGGFF
TRBD1	few	TRBV27	TRBJ1-6	TGTGCCAGCAACCCCGCAGGGACAGCTTCACCCCTCCACTTT	CASNPAGTASPLHF
NA	many	TRBV6-5	TRBJ1-1	TGTGCCAGCAGTTACGTTTCAGGCCACACTGAAGCTTTCTTT	CASSYVSGHTEAFF
NA	NA	TRBV28	TRBJ2-7	TGTGCCAGCAGTTTTCTCCTATGGGGGCGGAACTCCTACGAGCAGTACTTC	CASSFLLWGRNSYEQYF
NA	NA	TRBV10-3	TRBJ1-4	TGTGCCATCAGGGGAACAAATGAAAAACTGTTTTTT	CAIRGTNEKLFF
NA	many	TRBV10-2	TRBJ1-5	TGCGCCAGCAGTGAATTGGGGAATCAGCCCCAGCATTTT	CASSELGNQPQHF
TRBD2	many	TRBV6-5	TRBJ2-7	TGTGCCAGCAGTTACGGGCTAGCGGGGGCCGCCTACGAGCAGTACTTC	CASSYGLAGAAYEQYF
NA	many	TRBV5-1	TRBJ2-3	TGCGCCAGCAGCTTGAGGTTTGCAGGTAGCACAGATACGCAGTATTTT	CASSLRFAGSTDTQYF
NA	NA	TRBV3-1	TRBJ2-7	TGTGCCAGCAGCCAAGAAGAGGTGCCGCTGTCTGGTGAGCAGTACTTC	CASSQEEVPLSGEQYF
NA	few	TRBV7-2	TRBJ2-7	TGTGCCAGCAGCTTATACGGGGGACCCTACGAGCAGTACTTC	CASSLYGGPYEQYF
NA	few	TRBV20-1	TRBJ2-7	TGCAGTGCTGCAAGGACAAACTCCTACGAGCAGTACTTC	CSAARTNSYEQYF
NA	few	TRBV4-1	TRBJ2-7	TGCGCCAGCAGCCAAGGGGGCGCCCCACTCTACGAGCAGTACTTC	CASSQGGAPLYEQYF
NA	NA	TRBV30	TRBJ2-3	TGTGCCTGGAGCGCGGGGATCGCAGATACGCAGTATTTT	CAWSAGIADTQYF
NA	NA	TRBV5-1	TRBJ2-4	TGCGCCAGCAGCTTCGGTCTGGAGCGGAACTTAGCCAAAAACATTCAGTACTTC	CASSFGLERNLAKNIQYF
NA	few	TRBV20-1	TRBJ2-7	TGCAGTGCTAGATCACCTGGTAACCTTGGGGTCTACGAGCAGTACTTC	CSARSPGNLGVYEQYF
NA	NA	TRBV9	TRBJ2-7	TGTGCCAGCAATGGTGGCGGGCTATCTTACGAGCAGTACTTC	CASNGGGLSYEQYF
NA	NA	TRBV3-1	TRBJ2-7	TGTGGCAGCAGCCTCTCTTCCTACGAGCAGTACTTC	CGSSLSSYEQYF
NA	NA	TRBV28	TRBJ1-2	TGTGCCAGCAGAAACCACCTAAAGAAGGACAAGGAGAGCTATGGCTACACCTTC	CASRNHLKKDKESYGYTF
NA	NA	TRBV11-2	TRBJ2-3	TGTGCCAGCAGCACAATGGCGGGGGCTCTTTCCGATACGCAGTATTTT	CASSTMAGALSDTQYF
NA	NA	TRBV7-2	TRBJ2-2	TGTGCCAGCAGCACCGGGCCCTCGAACACCGGGGAGCTGTTTTTT	CASSTGPSNTGELFF
NA	few	TRBV5-1	TRBJ2-2	TGCGCCAGCAGCGTGCGGTCCCACACCGGGGAGCTGTTTTTT	CASSVRSHTGELFF
TRBD2	few	TRBV20-1	TRBJ2-7	TGCAGTGCTAACATAGCGGGAGGGCCTAGGGACGAGCAGTACTTC	CSANIAGGPRDEQYF
NA	few	TRBV12-3/TRBV12-4	TRBJ2-2	TGTGCCAGCAGCCTCAGGGGCCACACCGGGGAGCTGTTTTTT	CASSLRGHTGELFF
TRBD2	NA	TRBV28	TRBJ2-7	TGTGCCAGCAGTTTGCTGGCGGGGGGGATCCACGAGCAGTACTTC	CASSLLAGGIHEQYF
NA	few	TRBV7-8	TRBJ2-7	TGTGCCAGCAGCCCGGACCCTGGCCTCTCCTACGAGCAGTACTTC	CASSPDPGLSYEQYF
NA	few	TRBV5-1	TRBJ1-1	TGCGCCAGCAGCTTGACGGGACAGAACACTGAAGCTTTCTTT	CASSLTGQNTEAFF
NA	once	TRBV7-9	TRBJ2-2	TGTGCCAGCAGACCAATAGACGGGGAGCTGTTTTTT	CASRPIDGELFF
NA	NA	TRBV30	TRBJ2-5	TGTGCCTGGGGCTCGGCCGGGGCGTACCAAGAGACCCAGTACTTC	CAWGSAGAYQETQYF
TRBD1	many	TRBV18	TRBJ2-1	TGTGCCAGCTCACCCGCTACAGGGGCCCTAAATGAGCAGTTCTTC	CASSPATGALNEQFF
TRBD1	NA	TRBV28	TRBJ1-1	TGTGCCAGCAGTGACCCTGACAGGGGGAACACTGAAGCTTTCTTT	CASSDPDRGNTEAFF
NA	NA	TRBV15	TRBJ2-7	TGTGCCACCAGCAGAGATAGGGCCGGCGAGCAGTACTTC	CATSRDRAGEQYF
NA	NA	TRBV3-1	TRBJ2-2	TGTGCCAGCAGCCAAGTAATTGGGGCCACCGGGGAGCTGTTTTTT	CASSQVIGATGELFF
TRBD2	NA	TRBV20-1	TRBJ2-3	TGCAGTGCTAGCGGGGGGTCTGGACTAGCGAACACAGATACGCAGTATTTT	CSASGGSGLANTDTQYF
NA	few	TRBV20-1	TRBJ2-6	TGCAGTGCTAGTAGGACCGGGGCCAACGTCCTGACTTTC	CSASRTGANVLTF
TRBD1	few	TRBV5-1	TRBJ2-7	TGCGCCAGCAGCTTGATGTCCACTCGAGGACAGGGCTACGAGCAGTACTTC	CASSLMSTRGQGYEQYF
NA	NA	TRBV7-2	TRBJ2-1	TGTGCCAGCAGCCCTGTGGGGGCGGGTGAGCAGTTCTTC	CASSPVGAGEQFF
NA	many	TRBV15	TRBJ2-1	TGTGCCACCAGCAGAGGAAGGTGGGAGCGGACCTCAAAATCCTACAATGAGCAGTTCTTC	CATSRGRWERTSKSYNEQFF